The 25 T cell receptor beta chains below were found in one sample sequenced in a study of blood T cell repertoires in COVID-19. Assay used: immunoSEQ multiplex PCR; TCRdb lists only in-frame clones, some missing. This table has over 15,000 clones, approximately 80% appearing once. Sequenced sample: peripheral blood. The source is a man in his sixties with active or convalescent COVID-19.

V and J are TRBV5-1 and TRBJ2-7; 10 bases agree with TRBD2. The CDR3 has 15 amino acids. Unmatched junction bases numbered 2, after V lost 0 bases and J lost 2 bases. The germline gives CDR1 SGHRS, CDR2 YFSETQ. The CDR3 nucleotides are TGCGCCAGCAGCTTGGTAGCGGGGGGTACCTACGAGCAGTACTTC. It is translated as CASSLVAGGTYEQYF.

The chain employs TRBV9 and TRBJ2-2, with D possibly TRBD1 on 5 matching bases. CDR1 and CDR2 (germline): SGDLS, YYNGEE. V lost 3 bases and J lost 2, with 17 bases in between. The CDR3 sequence is 17 residues long. The CDR3 DNA reads TGTGCCAGCAGCGATACAACAGGTTGGAAAAACACCGGGGAGCTGTTTTTT. This encodes CASSDTTGWKNTGELFF. Combining the CDR3 with reference TRBV9 and TRBJ2-2 gives the whole variable domain DSGVTQTPKHLITATGQRVTLRCSPRSGDLSVYWYQQSLDQGLQFLIQYYNGEERAKGNILERFSAQQFPDLHSELNLSSLELGDSALYFCASSDTTGWKNTGELFFGEGSRLTVL.

The genes are TRBV6-5 and TRBJ1-1, with a possible D match to TRBD1 (6 bases). The CDR3 extends over 12 amino acids. V was pared by 0 bases and J by 7 bases, with 6 bases between. Germline-derived CDR1 and CDR2 are MNHEY and SVGAGI. The DNA of the CDR3 is TGTGCCAGCAGTTACTCAGGGGGTGAAGCTTTCTTT. Translated: CASSYSGGEAFF.

This clone was observed a few times. This chain joins TRBV28 and TRBJ1-2; D is ambiguous. Trimming removed 4 bases at V and 2 bases at J, with 14 bases between. The CDR3 runs to 15 residues. CDR1 is MDHEN, CDR2 SYDVKM, per germline. CDR3: CASSSYSEGNYGYTF. CDR3 DNA sequence: TGTGCCAGCAGTTCCTATTCAGAGGGCAACTATGGCTACACCTTC.

The rearrangement joins TRBV6-6 to TRBJ2-1; 10 positions agree with TRBD2. The V gene's germline CDR1 is MNHNY and CDR2 SVGAGI (reference sequence). V lost 5 bases, J lost 5 bases, and 21 bases stayed unmatched. This CDR3 comprises 20 residues. As DNA, the CDR3 is TGTGCCAGCAGTCCCTCCTTGGGGGCCGAACTAGCGGGAAACAACAATGAGCAGTTCTTC. Its protein product is CASSPSLGAELAGNNNEQFF.

This chain links TRBV5-1 with TRBJ2-1; possible D gene TRBD2, 6 bases. The CDR3 is made up of 15 amino acids. Trimming took off 0 bases at V and 7 bases at J, with 14 bases between the two ends. The germline gives CDR1 SGHRS, CDR2 YFSETQ. CDR3 nucleotides: TGCGCCAGCAGCTTGGCGGGAGTCCTCAGGAATGAGCAGTTCTTC. Protein product: CASSLAGVLRNEQFF.

V and J are TRBV19 and TRBJ2-7; perhaps TRBD1 as D (5 bases). Germline V gene lookup returns CDR1 LNHDA and CDR2 SQIVND (reference sequence). The CDR3 consists of 13 residues. V was cut by 5 bases and J by 8 bases, with 16 bases left in between. CDR3: CASSSGRLDKQYF. Here the CDR3 DNA reads TGTGCCAGTAGTTCGGGCCGACTGGACAAGCAGTACTTC.

The chain uses TRBV19 and TRBJ1-6, with D hard to call. The germline gives CDR1 LNHDA, CDR2 SQIVND (reference sequence). With 5 bases removed from V and 2 bases from J, the gap between germline ends came to 10 bases. The CDR3 spans 15 residues. CDR3 sequence: CASSVEGPYNSPLHF. DNA of the CDR3: TGTGCCAGTAGTGTCGAGGGTCCCTATAATTCACCCCTCCACTTT.

The J gene is TRBJ1-1, the V gene TRBV11-3; no clear D gene. V shed 3 bases and J shed 3 bases, with 8 bases lying between them. The length of the CDR3 is 13 residues. CDR1 and CDR2 (germline): SGHNT, YENEEA. This chain's CDR3 is CASSFQEHTEAFF. The CDR3 nucleotides read TGTGCCAGCAGCTTTCAGGAACACACTGAAGCTTTCTTT.

The rearrangement joins TRBV15 to TRBJ2-7; a weak D match, TRBD2 (6 bases). The germline V gene encodes CDR1 LNHNV and CDR2 YYDKDF (reference sequence). The V gene lost 0 bases and the J gene lost 3 bases, with 12 bases spanning the gap. This CDR3 has 15 residues. CDR3 DNA sequence: TGTGCCACCAGCAGAGACCCACGGGGGTACTACGAGCAGTACTTC. This encodes CATSRDPRGYYEQYF.

This clone has a single count. The chain recombines TRBV4-2 with TRBJ2-1; 9 bases fit TRBD2. V was clipped by 0 bases and J by 5 bases; unmatched bases: 11. The CDR3 totals 18 residues. Germline CDR1 reads LGHNA; CDR2 reads YNFKEQ. CDR3 in DNA: TGTGCCAGCAGCCAAGAACCCCCGGGACTAGCTATCAACAATGAGCAGTTCTTC. This translates into CASSQEPPGLAINNEQFF.

The chain combines TRBV2 with TRBJ2-5; 7 bases are shared with TRBD1. With V trimmed by 2 bases and J by 1 base, 1 base remained unmatched. Germline loops: CDR1 SNHLY, CDR2 FYNNEI. This CDR3 has 14 residues. CDR3: CASSERTGQETQYF. Here the CDR3 DNA reads TGTGCCAGCAGTGAAAGGACAGGCCAAGAGACCCAGTACTTC.

The gene calls are TRBV7-2 and TRBJ2-3, with a weak D call TRBD2 (6 bases). Per germline, CDR1 SGHTA and CDR2 FQGNSA. The ends were cut back, 6 bases at V and 2 bases at J, with 24 bases in the middle. This CDR3 is 18 amino acids long. The CDR3 DNA sequence: TGTGCCAGCAGGGGGGTCGGGCGGGGAAGGTCTTTCACAGATACGCAGTATTTT. Protein product: CASRGVGRGRSFTDTQYF.

Turning to this clone: Other DNA sequences from this sample encode an identical CDR3 as well. J is TRBJ1-6 and V is TRBV27; TRBD1 agrees at 8 bases. CDR1 and CDR2 from the germline V gene are MNHEY and SMNVEV (reference sequence). Trimming at V came to 8 bases and at J to 6 bases, leaving 3 bases not matched to a gene. This CDR3 comprises 13 residues. CDR3 DNA sequence: TGTGCCAGCCGTGGACAGGGTAATTCACCCCTCCACTTT. Translating it yields CASRGQGNSPLHF.

V gene TRBV6-1 combines with J gene TRBJ2-7, with D perhaps TRBD1 (6 bases). In germline, CDR1 is MNHNS, CDR2 SASEGT. V was cut by 2 bases and J by 3 bases, with 11 bases left in between. The CDR3 is 14 residues long. The CDR3 here is CASSELQGFYEQYF. CDR3 nucleotide sequence: TGTGCCAGCAGTGAATTACAGGGATTCTACGAGCAGTACTTC.

The V gene is TRBV28, the J gene TRBJ1-1; possibly TRBD1 for D (5 bases). Germline CDR1 MDHEN, CDR2 SYDVKM. The CDR3 is 16 residues long. The ends were cut back, 4 bases at V and 5 bases at J, with 20 bases in the middle. CDR3 in DNA: TGTGCCAGCAGTTCCCCCACAGGCGGGAGAAGGACTGAAGCTTTCTTT. It encodes CASSSPTGGRRTEAFF.

This chain joins TRBV5-8 and TRBJ1-5; the match to TRBD1 covers 7 bases. CDR1 and CDR2 (germline): SGHTS, YDEGEE. V lost 4 bases and J lost 0; bases outside the gene matches: 10. The CDR3 runs to 17 residues. CDR3 region: CASSGSGTEGSNQPQHF. The CDR3 DNA is TGTGCCAGCAGCGGATCCGGGACAGAAGGTAGCAATCAGCCCCAGCATTTT.

J is TRBJ2-7 and V is TRBV18; 12 bases map to TRBD2. The CDR3 length is 16 residues. Germline loops: CDR1 KGHSH, CDR2 LQKENI. V was clipped by 3 bases and J by 6 bases; unmatched bases: 9. The CDR3 nucleotides read TGTGCCAGCTCACCTTCTAGCGGGAGGGCCGCCCCCGAGCAGTACTTC. Translation gives CASSPSSGRAAPEQYF.

The J gene is TRBJ2-7, the V gene TRBV6-5; 9 bases are a match to TRBD1. V lost 4 bases to trimming and J lost 0 bases; unmatched junction nucleotides: 7. CDR1 MNHEY and CDR2 SVGAGI come from the germline V gene. The CDR3 spans 16 residues. CDR3 bases: TGTGCCAGCAGTTTAGCCGGGACAGGGTCCTCCTACGAGCAGTACTTC. It is translated as CASSLAGTGSSYEQYF.

The count of this clone is one. The V and J genes are TRBV5-5 and TRBJ2-2, with D possibly TRBD1 on 6 matching bases. Trimming took 0 bases from V and 3 from J, leaving 12 bases between them. The CDR3 is made up of 16 amino acids. From germline, CDR1 is SGHKS and CDR2 YYEKEE (reference sequence). CDR3 nucleotide sequence: TGTGCCAGCAGCTTGGGGCAGGGGACCTACACCGGGGAGCTGTTTTTT. Amino acid sequence: CASSLGQGTYTGELFF.

The V and J genes are TRBV5-1 and TRBJ2-5, with D maybe TRBD2 (5 bases). The CDR3 runs to 15 residues. CDR1 is SGHRS and CDR2 is YFSETQ in the germline V gene. Trimming took off 5 bases at V and 1 base at J, with 15 bases between the two ends. The CDR3 DNA reads as TGCGCCAGCAGTATCGGGGTTAACTTCCAAGAGACCCAGTACTTC. As protein: CASSIGVNFQETQYF.

This clone was counted a few times. The chain is built from TRBV3-1 (or the pseudogene TRBV3-2) and TRBJ2-5, with D possibly being TRBD2 (6 bases). Trimming took 0 bases from V and 2 from J, leaving 10 bases between them. Looked up from germline, CDR1 is LGHDT and CDR2 is YNNKEL (reference sequence). The CDR3 length is 15 residues. This chain's CDR3 is CASSQDWRVQETQYF. DNA of the CDR3: TGTGCCAGCAGCCAAGATTGGAGGGTTCAAGAGACCCAGTACTTC.

This clone has only one observation. This chain uses TRBV4-1 with TRBJ1-2, with D possibly TRBD1 on 5 matching bases. The germline CDR1 and CDR2 sequences are MGHRA and YSYEKL. V lost 1 base and J 8 bases, leaving 11 bases between the germline ends. The CDR3 spans 13 residues. CDR3 in DNA: TGCGCCAGCAGCCAAGGGGGCCTGGGGGGCTACACCTTC. This codes for CASSQGGLGGYTF.

The chain couples TRBV30 to TRBJ2-3; 10 bases are shared with TRBD1. V lost 0 bases, J lost 4 bases, and 7 bases stayed unmatched. The germline gives CDR1 GTSNPN, CDR2 SVGIG (reference sequence). The CDR3 covers 16 residues. Here the CDR3 reads CAWSVQGTGVADTQYF. DNA for the CDR3: TGTGCCTGGAGTGTACAGGGGACAGGGGTTGCAGATACGCAGTATTTT.

The chain joins TRBV7-2 to TRBJ2-5; D is possibly TRBD2 (6 bases). V lost 2 bases and J lost 5, with 12 bases in between. The CDR3 has 14 residues. From germline, CDR1 is SGHTA and CDR2 FQGNSA. CDR3 sequence (DNA): TGTGCCAGCAGCTTAACGGGTAGCGGTGAGACCCAGTACTTC. Amino acids: CASSLTGSGETQYF.